Each of the 6 T cell receptor beta chains below was sequenced from the same sample in a study of cytomegalovirus exposure and HLA in healthy donors. The PCR was carried out with 60 Vbeta primers and 13 Jbeta primers. Repertoires were generated with immunoSEQ multiplex PCR, while TCRdb's copy carries only in-frame clones and drops some. The data hold approximately 160,000 clones, with roughly 84% observed a single time. Sequencing input: PBMCs. The source of these receptors is a boy younger than 10 in good health and CMV-seronegative.

The chain is built from TRBV4-1 and TRBJ2-5, with TRBD2 identical over 12 bases. The J call may be faulty, since TRBJ2-7 better matches the DNA end. The V gene's germline CDR1 is MGHRA and CDR2 YSYEKL. The CDR3 is made up of 16 amino acids. CDR3 region: CASSIGLAGLSYEQYF. CDR3 bases: TGCGCCAGCAGCATTGGACTAGCGGGACTCTCCTACGAGCAGTACTTC.

This chain connects TRBV19 to TRBJ1-1; the D gene is possibly TRBD1 (5 bases). Germline assignment: CDR1 LNHDA and CDR2 SQIVND (reference sequence). V lost 7 bases, J lost 4 bases, and 13 bases lay in between. The CDR3 has 13 amino acids. The DNA for the CDR3 is TGTGCCAGTACCCCCCCGGGGGGCACTGAAGCTTTCTTT. It is translated as CASTPPGGTEAFF.

This clone showed up just a few times. The V gene is TRBV4-1, the J gene TRBJ2-2; no clear D. Germline V gene data show CDR1 as MGHRA and CDR2 as YSYEKL. Trimming took 2 bases from V and 9 from J, leaving 4 bases between them. This CDR3 contains 11 residues. The CDR3 bases are TGCGCCAGCAGCCAACAAAGGGAGCTGTTTTTT. Its translation: CASSQQRELFF.

The V gene is TRBV4-1, the J gene TRBJ2-7; 12 nucleotides align to TRBD2. The CDR3 is 20 residues long. Losses at the gene ends were 1 base for V and 1 base for J; bases not matched to a gene: 14. CDR1 and CDR2 (germline): MGHRA, YSYEKL. Here the CDR3 DNA reads TGCGCCAGCAGCCAAGTGTACGGACTAGCGGGACAATTAGGTTCCTACGAGCAGTACTTC. Translated: CASSQVYGLAGQLGSYEQYF.

This chain connects TRBV18 to TRBJ2-7; TRBD2 matches at 7 bases. Germline CDR1 reads KGHSH; CDR2 reads LQKENI. The CDR3 sequence is 11 residues long. J lost 4 bases, V lost 6 bases, and 0 bases had no gene match. The CDR3 here is CASSGGYEQYF. The CDR3 DNA follows: TGTGCCAGCTCCGGGGGGTACGAGCAGTACTTC.

The gene calls are TRBV7-2 and TRBJ2-3, with D hard to call. Germline V gives CDR1 SGHTA, CDR2 FQGNSA. The CDR3 sequence is 16 residues long. Trimming stripped 1 base from V and 1 base from J, with 12 bases between. CDR3 DNA sequence: TGTGCCAGCAGCTTAGTTTTTAGGCGGCGCACAGATACGCAGTATTTT. This gives the protein CASSLVFRRRTDTQYF.